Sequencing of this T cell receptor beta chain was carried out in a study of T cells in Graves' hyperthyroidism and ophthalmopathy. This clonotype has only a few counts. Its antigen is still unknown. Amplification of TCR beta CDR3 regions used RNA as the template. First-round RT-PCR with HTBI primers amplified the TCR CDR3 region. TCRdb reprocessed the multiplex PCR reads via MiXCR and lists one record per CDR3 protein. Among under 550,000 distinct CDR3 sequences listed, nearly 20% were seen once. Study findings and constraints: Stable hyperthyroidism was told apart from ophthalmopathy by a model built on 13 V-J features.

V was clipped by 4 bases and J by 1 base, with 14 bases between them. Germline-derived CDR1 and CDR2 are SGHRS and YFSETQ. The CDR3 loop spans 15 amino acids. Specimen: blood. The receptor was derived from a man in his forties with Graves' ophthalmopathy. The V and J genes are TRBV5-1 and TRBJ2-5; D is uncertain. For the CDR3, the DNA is TGCGCCAGCAGCGCCAACCTGACTCGCCAAGAGACCCAGTACTTC. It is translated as CASSANLTRQETQYF.